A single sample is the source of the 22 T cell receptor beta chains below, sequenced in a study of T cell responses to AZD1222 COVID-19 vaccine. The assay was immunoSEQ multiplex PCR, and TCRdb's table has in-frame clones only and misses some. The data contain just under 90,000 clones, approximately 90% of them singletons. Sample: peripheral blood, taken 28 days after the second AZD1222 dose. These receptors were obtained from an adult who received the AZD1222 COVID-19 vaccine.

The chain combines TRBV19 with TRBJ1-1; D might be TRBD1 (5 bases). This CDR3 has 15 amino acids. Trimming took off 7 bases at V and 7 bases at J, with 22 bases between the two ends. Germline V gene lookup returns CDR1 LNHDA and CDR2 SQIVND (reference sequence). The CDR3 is CASIPLDSGAREAFF. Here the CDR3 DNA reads TGTGCCAGTATCCCGCTGGACTCCGGGGCACGTGAAGCTTTCTTT.

The CDR3, as DNA: TGTGCCTGGATCGGGACGGGTCCCTACGAGCAGTACTTC. It codes for CAWIGTGPYEQYF. The V and J genes are TRBV30 and TRBJ2-7; D is tentatively TRBD1 or TRBD2 (5 bases each). The length of the CDR3 is 13 residues. V lost 4 bases and J 2 bases, leaving 12 bases between the germline ends. Germline CDR1 reads GTSNPN; CDR2 reads SVGIG (reference sequence).

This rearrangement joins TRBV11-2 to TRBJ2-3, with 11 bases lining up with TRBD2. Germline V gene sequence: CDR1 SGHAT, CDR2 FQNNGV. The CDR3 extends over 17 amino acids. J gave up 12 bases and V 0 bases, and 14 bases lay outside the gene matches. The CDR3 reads CASSLDLPGLAVFQQYF. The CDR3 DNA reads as TGTGCCAGCAGCTTAGACCTACCGGGACTAGCGGTGTTCCAACAGTATTTT. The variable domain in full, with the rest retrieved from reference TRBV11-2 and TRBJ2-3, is EAGVAQSPRYKIIEKRQSVAFWCNPISGHATLYWYQQILGQGPKLLIQFQNNGVVDDSQLPKDRFSAERLKGVDSTLKIQPAKLEDSAVYLCASSLDLPGLAVFQQYFGPGTRLTVL.

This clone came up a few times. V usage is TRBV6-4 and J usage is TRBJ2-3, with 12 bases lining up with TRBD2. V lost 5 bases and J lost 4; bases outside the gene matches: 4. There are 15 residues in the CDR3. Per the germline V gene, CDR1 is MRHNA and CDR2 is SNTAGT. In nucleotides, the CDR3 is TGTGCCAGCAGTTCCGGGACTAGCGGGCCAGATACGCAGTATTTT. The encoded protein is CASSSGTSGPDTQYF.

CDR3 bases: TGTGCCAGCTCAGGGGGACAAAGCAATCAGCCCCAGCATTTT. Amino acid sequence: CASSGGQSNQPQHF. The chain is built from TRBV18 and TRBJ1-5; D is possibly TRBD1 (6 bases). This CDR3 is 14 amino acids long. The ends were cut back, 5 bases at V and 1 base at J, with 9 bases in the middle. CDR1 is KGHSH and CDR2 is LQKENI in the germline V gene.

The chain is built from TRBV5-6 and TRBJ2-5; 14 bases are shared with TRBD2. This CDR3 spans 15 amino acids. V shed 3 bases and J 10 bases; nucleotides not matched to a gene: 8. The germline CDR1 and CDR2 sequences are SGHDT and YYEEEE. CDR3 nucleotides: TGTGCCAGCAGCTCCGGGACTAGCGGGGGTCTAATCCAGTACTTC. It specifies CASSSGTSGGLIQYF. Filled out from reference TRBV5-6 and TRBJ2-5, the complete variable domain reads DAGVTQSPTHLIKTRGQQVTLRCSPKSGHDTVSWYQQALGQGPQFIFQYYEEEERQRGNFPDRFSGHQFPNYSSELNVNALLLGDSALYLCASSSGTSGGLIQYFGPGTRLLVL.

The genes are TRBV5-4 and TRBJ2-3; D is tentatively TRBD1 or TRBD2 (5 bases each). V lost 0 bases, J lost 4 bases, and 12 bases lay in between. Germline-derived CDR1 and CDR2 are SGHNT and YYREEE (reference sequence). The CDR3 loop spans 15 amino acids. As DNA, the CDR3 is TGTGCCAGCAGCTTGGTTGCAGGGAGTCCAGATACGCAGTATTTT. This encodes CASSLVAGSPDTQYF.

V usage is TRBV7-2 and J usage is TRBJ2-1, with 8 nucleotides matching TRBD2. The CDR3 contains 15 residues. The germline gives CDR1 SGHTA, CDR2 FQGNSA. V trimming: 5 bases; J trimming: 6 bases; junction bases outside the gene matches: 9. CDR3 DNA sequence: TGTGCCAGCAGCCCCCGCCAGCGGGGGATCAATGAGCAGTTCTTC. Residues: CASSPRQRGINEQFF.

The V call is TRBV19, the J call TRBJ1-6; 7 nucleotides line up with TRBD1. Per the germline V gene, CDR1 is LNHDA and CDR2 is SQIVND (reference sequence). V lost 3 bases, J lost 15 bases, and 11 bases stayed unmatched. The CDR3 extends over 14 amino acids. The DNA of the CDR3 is TGTGCCAGTAGTATCCTCTCGACAGGGCCTTACCTCCACTTT. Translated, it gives CASSILSTGPYLHF.

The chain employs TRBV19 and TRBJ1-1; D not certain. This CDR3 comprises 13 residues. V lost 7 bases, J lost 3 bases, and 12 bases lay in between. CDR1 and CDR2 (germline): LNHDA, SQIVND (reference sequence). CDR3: CASKWQTYTEAFF. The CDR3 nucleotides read TGTGCCAGTAAGTGGCAGACTTACACTGAAGCTTTCTTT. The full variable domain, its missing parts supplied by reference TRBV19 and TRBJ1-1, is DGGITQSPKYLFRKEGQNVTLSCEQNLNHDAMYWYRQDPGQGLRLIYYSQIVNDFQKGDIAEGYSVSREKKESFPLTVTSAQKNPTAFYLCASKWQTYTEAFFGQGTRLTVV.

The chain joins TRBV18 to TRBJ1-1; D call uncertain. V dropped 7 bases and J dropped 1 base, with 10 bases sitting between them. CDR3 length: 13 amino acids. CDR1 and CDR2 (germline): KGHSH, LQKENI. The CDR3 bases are TGTGCCAGCTTGCCGGGAGCGAACACTGAAGCTTTCTTT. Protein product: CASLPGANTEAFF.

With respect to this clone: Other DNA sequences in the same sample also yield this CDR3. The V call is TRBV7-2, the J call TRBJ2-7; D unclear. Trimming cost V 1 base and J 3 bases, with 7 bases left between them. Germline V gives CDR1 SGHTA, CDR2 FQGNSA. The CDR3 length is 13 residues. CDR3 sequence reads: CASSLGRVYEQYF. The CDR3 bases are TGTGCCAGCAGCTTAGGCAGAGTCTACGAGCAGTACTTC.

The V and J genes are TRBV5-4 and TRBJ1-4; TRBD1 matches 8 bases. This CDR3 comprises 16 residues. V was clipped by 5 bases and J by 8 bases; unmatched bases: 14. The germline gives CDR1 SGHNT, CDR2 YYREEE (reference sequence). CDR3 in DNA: TGTGCCAGCAGTCCACAACTTCAGGGGGCACGGGAAAAACTGTTTTTT. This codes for CASSPQLQGAREKLFF. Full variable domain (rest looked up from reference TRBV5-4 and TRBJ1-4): ETGVTQSPTHLIKTRGQQVTLRCSSQSGHNTVSWYQQALGQGPQFIFQYYREEENGRGNFPPRFSGLQFPNYSSELNVNALELDDSALYLCASSPQLQGAREKLFFGSGTQLSVL.

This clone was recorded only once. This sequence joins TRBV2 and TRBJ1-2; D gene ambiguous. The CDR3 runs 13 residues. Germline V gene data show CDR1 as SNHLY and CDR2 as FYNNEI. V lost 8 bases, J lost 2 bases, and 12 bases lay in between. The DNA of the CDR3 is TGTGCCAGCTTGAGACCCTTGAACTATGGCTACACCTTC. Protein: CASLRPLNYGYTF.

The DNA of the CDR3 is TGTGCCAGCAGCGCCGCCGTTCAGGGCGAGCAGTACTTC. The encoded protein is CASSAAVQGEQYF. The chain recombines TRBV7-3 with TRBJ2-7; the D gene is possibly TRBD1 (5 bases). Germline CDR1 SGHTA, CDR2 FQGTGA. The CDR3 is 13 residues long. Trimming removed 5 bases from V and 6 bases from J, with 14 bases in between.

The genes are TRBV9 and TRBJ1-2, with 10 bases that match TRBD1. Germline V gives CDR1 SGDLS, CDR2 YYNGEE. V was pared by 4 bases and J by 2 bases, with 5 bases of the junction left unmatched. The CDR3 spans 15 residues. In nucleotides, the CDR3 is TGTGCCAGCAGCAACCGGGACAGGGGAAACTATGGCTACACCTTC. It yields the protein CASSNRDRGNYGYTF.

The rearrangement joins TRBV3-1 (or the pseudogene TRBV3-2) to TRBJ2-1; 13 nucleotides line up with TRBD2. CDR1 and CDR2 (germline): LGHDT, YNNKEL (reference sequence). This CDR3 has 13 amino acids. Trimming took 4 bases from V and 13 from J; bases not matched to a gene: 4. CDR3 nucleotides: TGTGCCAGCAGCCCGGGACTAGCGGGGCGTCAGTTCTTC. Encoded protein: CASSPGLAGRQFF.

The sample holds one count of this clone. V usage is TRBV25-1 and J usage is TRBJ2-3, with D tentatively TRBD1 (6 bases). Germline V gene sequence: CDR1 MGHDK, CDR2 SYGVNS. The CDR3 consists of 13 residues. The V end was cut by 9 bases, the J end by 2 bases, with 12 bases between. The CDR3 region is CASIGQLTDTQYF. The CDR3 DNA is TGTGCCAGTATCGGACAGCTCACAGATACGCAGTATTTT. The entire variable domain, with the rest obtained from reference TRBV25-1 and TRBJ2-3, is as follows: EADIYQTPRYLVIGTGKKITLECSQTMGHDKMYWYQQDPGMELHLIHYSYGVNSTEKGDLSSESTVSRIRTEHFPLTLESARPSHTSQYLCASIGQLTDTQYFGPGTRLTVL.

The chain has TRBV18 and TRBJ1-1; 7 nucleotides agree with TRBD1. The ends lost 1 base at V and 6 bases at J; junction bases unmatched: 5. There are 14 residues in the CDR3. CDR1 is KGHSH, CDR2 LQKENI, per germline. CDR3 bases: TGTGCCAGCTCACCACTTGGAGGGGGCGCTGAAGCTTTCTTT. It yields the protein CASSPLGGGAEAFF.

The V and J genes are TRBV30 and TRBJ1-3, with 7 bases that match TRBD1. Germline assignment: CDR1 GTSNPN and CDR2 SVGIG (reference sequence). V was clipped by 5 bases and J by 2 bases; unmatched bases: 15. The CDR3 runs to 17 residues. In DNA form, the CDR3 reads TGTGCCTGGGAGTCGTGGGAGGGGGCATGGACTGGAAACACCATATATTTT. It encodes CAWESWEGAWTGNTIYF.

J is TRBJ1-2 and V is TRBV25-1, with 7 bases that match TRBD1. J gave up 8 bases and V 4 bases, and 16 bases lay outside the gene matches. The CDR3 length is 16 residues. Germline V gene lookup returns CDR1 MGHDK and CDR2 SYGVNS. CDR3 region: CASSGGGRGLIDGYTF. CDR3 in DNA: TGTGCCAGCAGTGGAGGGGGTAGGGGGCTGATCGACGGCTACACCTTC.

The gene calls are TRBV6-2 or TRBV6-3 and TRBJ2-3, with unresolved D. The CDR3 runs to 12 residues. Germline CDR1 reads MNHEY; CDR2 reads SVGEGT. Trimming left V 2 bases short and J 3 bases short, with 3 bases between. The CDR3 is CASSYTTDTQYF. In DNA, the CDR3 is TGTGCCAGCAGTTACACTACAGATACGCAGTATTTT.